A single sample gave rise to the 19 T cell receptor beta chains below, sequenced in a study of T cell clonotyping in hematopoietic cell transplantation. Some clones are missing from TCRdb's copy, which holds only in-frame ones; the method was immunoSEQ multiplex PCR. The sample holds roughly 30,000 clones; about 90% are singletons and the top ten take around a tenth. The starting material was PBMCs, obtained 100 days after allogeneic stem cell transplant. The receptor set was obtained from a female patient in her fifties who had an allogeneic stem cell transplant from a related donor, so the T cells may come from the graft donor. Some clones in this sample may be carry-over from other donors' samples.

The chain joins TRBV27 to TRBJ1-6; D not resolved. The CDR3 loop spans 13 amino acids. Deletions cut 5 bases from V and 7 bases from J, with 9 bases between. Germline CDR1 is MNHEY and CDR2 is SMNVEV (reference sequence). The CDR3 bases are TGTGCCAGCAGTCCGCGAAAGAATTCACCCCTCCACTTT. Protein: CASSPRKNSPLHF.

The sample holds a few counts of this clone. The chain recombines TRBV19 with TRBJ1-5, with D possibly matching TRBD1 (5 bases). The germline V and J ends were trimmed by 2 bases and 4 bases, with 15 bases remaining between them. CDR3 length: 16 amino acids. CDR1 LNHDA and CDR2 SQIVND come from the germline V gene (reference sequence). The CDR3 sequence is CASSILPGPDNQPQHF. The CDR3, as DNA: TGTGCCAGTAGTATACTCCCAGGGCCCGATAATCAGCCCCAGCATTTT.

V gene TRBV19 combines with J gene TRBJ2-7; 11 nucleotides agree with TRBD2. CDR1 and CDR2 (germline): LNHDA, SQIVND (reference sequence). V trimming: 5 bases; J trimming: 2 bases; junction bases outside the gene matches: 8. The CDR3 length is 16 residues. The CDR3 loop is CASSPPGLAETYEQYF. In nucleotides, the CDR3 is TGTGCCAGTAGTCCCCCGGGACTAGCGGAAACCTACGAGCAGTACTTC.

This clone was seen just once. The chain uses TRBV6-1 and TRBJ1-1; D call uncertain. Per germline, CDR1 MNHNS and CDR2 SASEGT. V dropped 6 bases and J dropped 7 bases, with 9 bases sitting between them. CDR3 size: 11 residues. The CDR3 region is CASRRRDEAFF. The CDR3 DNA reads TGTGCCAGCAGGAGGCGGGATGAAGCTTTCTTT.

This chain joins TRBV7-8 and TRBJ2-1; TRBD2 matches 14 bases. Germline-derived CDR1 and CDR2 are SGHVS and FQNEAQ. The CDR3 has 15 residues. With V trimmed by 1 base and J by 9 bases, 2 bases remained unmatched. This chain's CDR3 is CASSLGLAGGGEQFF. The CDR3 nucleotides read TGTGCCAGCAGCTTAGGACTAGCGGGGGGGGGTGAGCAGTTCTTC.

This clone has only one observation. The V call is TRBV6-1, the J call TRBJ1-5; no clear D gene. V lost 6 bases and J 6 bases, leaving 6 bases between the germline ends. CDR1 and CDR2 from the germline V gene are MNHNS and SASEGT. The CDR3 loop spans 11 amino acids. DNA for the CDR3: TGTGCCAGCAGGACAAGTCAGCCCCAGCATTTT. Translated: CASRTSQPQHF.

The V call is TRBV6-1, the J call TRBJ1-3; D gene uncertain. This CDR3 has 16 residues. Germline CDR1 MNHNS, CDR2 SASEGT. With 2 bases removed from V and 0 bases from J, the gap between germline ends came to 11 bases. The CDR3 DNA follows: TGTGCCAGCAGTGAAACACGGGCCAGCTCTGGAAACACCATATATTTT. Translating it yields CASSETRASSGNTIYF.

The chain is built from TRBV14 and TRBJ2-3; D may be TRBD2 (6 bases). CDR1 is SGHDN and CDR2 is FVKESK in the germline V gene. Trimming left V 0 bases short and J 6 bases short, with 10 bases between. This CDR3 has 14 amino acids. The CDR3 spells CASSQEAGRDTQYF. The CDR3 DNA is TGTGCCAGCAGCCAAGAAGCGGGTAGGGATACGCAGTATTTT.

V is TRBV30 and J is TRBJ1-2; D is possibly TRBD1 (5 bases). Trimming left V 2 bases short and J 4 bases short, with 11 bases between. Germline loops: CDR1 GTSNPN, CDR2 SVGIG (reference sequence). The CDR3 sequence is 13 residues long. As DNA, the CDR3 is TGTGCCTGGAGTTCTACGGGGACCTATGGCTACACCTTC. Protein product: CAWSSTGTYGYTF.

J is TRBJ2-7 and V is TRBV14, with 7 positions matching TRBD2. Trimming took 1 base from V and 3 from J; bases not matched to a gene: 3. Per the germline V gene, CDR1 is SGHDN and CDR2 is FVKESK. This CDR3 is built from 14 residues. The CDR3 DNA is TGTGCCAGCAGCCAAGCGGGAGGTATCTACGAGCAGTACTTC. Amino acid sequence: CASSQAGGIYEQYF.

As DNA, the CDR3 is TGTGCCAGCAGCTTGGACAGCCCTACGTTTTCCTACGAGCAGTACTTC. It is translated as CASSLDSPTFSYEQYF. The chain joins TRBV7-6 to TRBJ2-7; D perhaps matches TRBD1 (6 bases). This CDR3 contains 16 residues. From germline, CDR1 is SGHVS and CDR2 FNYEAQ. Trimming cost V 3 bases and J 1 base, with 16 bases left between them.

This clone was seen only once. The chain has TRBV9 and TRBJ1-4; TRBD1 aligns across 9 bases. The CDR3 has 14 residues. With 3 bases clipped from V and 7 bases from J, the junction kept 4 bases outside the gene matches. Germline assignment: CDR1 SGDLS and CDR2 YYNGEE. CDR3: CASSAGTGSEKLFF. The CDR3 coding sequence is TGTGCCAGCAGCGCCGGGACAGGGAGTGAAAAACTGTTTTTT.

This rearrangement joins TRBV29-1 to TRBJ1-2, with 10 bases fitting TRBD1. The V gene's germline CDR1 is SQVTM and CDR2 ANQGSEA. With V trimmed by 6 bases and J by 8 bases, 6 bases remained unmatched. The CDR3 totals 12 residues. CDR3 bases: TGCAGCGTCCAAGACAGGGGGCGAGGCTACACCTTC. Amino acids: CSVQDRGRGYTF.

The CDR3 here is CASSVGTEREYGYTF. The DNA for the CDR3 is TGTGCCAGCAGCGTCGGGACAGAGAGGGAGTATGGCTACACCTTC. The chain combines TRBV5-4 with TRBJ1-2; 7 bases map to TRBD1. From germline, CDR1 is SGHNT and CDR2 YYREEE (reference sequence). The CDR3 consists of 15 residues. V trimming: 4 bases; J trimming: 5 bases; junction bases outside the gene matches: 11.

The V and J genes are TRBV11-2 and TRBJ1-1, with a possible D match to TRBD1 (5 bases). CDR3 size: 13 residues. Germline V gives CDR1 SGHAT, CDR2 FQNNGV. The ends were cut back, 3 bases at V and 1 base at J, with 6 bases in the middle. This chain's CDR3 is CASSFGQNTEAFF. The CDR3 DNA sequence: TGTGCCAGCAGCTTCGGACAGAACACTGAAGCTTTCTTT. The variable domain in full, completed from reference TRBV11-2 and TRBJ1-1, reads EAGVAQSPRYKIIEKRQSVAFWCNPISGHATLYWYQQILGQGPKLLIQFQNNGVVDDSQLPKDRFSAERLKGVDSTLKIQPAKLEDSAVYLCASSFGQNTEAFFGQGTRLTVV.

The V call is TRBV5-6, the J call TRBJ1-5, with D possibly being TRBD1 (5 bases). CDR3 length: 15 amino acids. Looked up from germline, CDR1 is SGHDT and CDR2 is YYEEEE. V was cut by 4 bases and J by 4 bases, with 15 bases left in between. This chain's CDR3 is CASSRGIGGNQPQHF. In DNA, the CDR3 is TGTGCCAGCAGCAGGGGCATCGGGGGGAATCAGCCCCAGCATTTT.

The chain uses TRBV5-1 and TRBJ2-3; D remains unclear. CDR3 size: 14 residues. Germline CDR1 is SGHRS and CDR2 is YFSETQ. Trimming cost V 2 bases and J 6 bases, with 13 bases left between them. Here the CDR3 DNA reads TGCGCCAGCAGCTTAGACGGGTTTATCGATACGCAGTATTTT. It yields the protein CASSLDGFIDTQYF.

The chain joins TRBV19 to TRBJ1-2, with 9 nucleotides matching TRBD1. With V trimmed by 7 bases and J by 7 bases, 10 bases remained unmatched. The CDR3 has 14 residues. The germline V gene has CDR1 LNHDA and CDR2 SQIVND (reference sequence). CDR3 protein: CASNLGTGRGGYTF. Here the CDR3 DNA reads TGTGCCAGTAACCTCGGGACAGGGAGGGGTGGCTACACCTTC.

The chain combines TRBV30 with TRBJ1-1; D is undetermined. CDR1 is GTSNPN and CDR2 is SVGIG in the germline V gene (reference sequence). This CDR3 comprises 15 residues. V lost 0 bases and J lost 3, with 14 bases in between. Written as DNA, the CDR3 is TGTGCCTGGAGTGTACAGTGGGGTAGCGACACTGAAGCTTTCTTT. Residues: CAWSVQWGSDTEAFF.